Sequencing of this TCR beta chain was carried out in a study of T cell repertoires in cytomegalovirus infection. Whole-study context: It can be stated that public TCR beta signatures indicated CMV infection as well as a matching HLA type.

V was cut by 3 bases and J by 7 bases, with 7 bases left in between. Looked up from germline, CDR1 is LNHDA and CDR2 is SQIVND (reference sequence). The CDR3 has 11 residues. Turning to this clonotype: The antigen remains undetermined.

TCRdb re-called the reads through MiXCR, storing one row per CDR3 protein. Counted here are about 310,000 distinct CDR3 sequences, roughly 15% occurring once; the ten biggest clones make up around 12%. The study's findings and limits: Summed public TCR beta family frequency identified CMV carriers bearing the relevant HLA. Predominance within the ex vivo response was attributable to HLA-C-restricted CMV-specific TCR beta clonotypes.

Sequencing used PBMCs. This chain connects TRBV19 to TRBJ2-7; possible D gene TRBD1, 5 bases. This sequence originates from a human donor in good health (CMV status not recorded). Some clones in this sample may be carry-over from other donors' samples. In DNA form, the CDR3 reads TGTGCCAGTAGTATCAGGGAAGAGCAGTACTTC. It translates to CASSIREEQYF.